This T cell receptor beta chain was found in a study of T cells in Graves' hyperthyroidism and ophthalmopathy. Looked up from germline, CDR1 is MDHEN and CDR2 is SYDVKM. The CDR3 is made up of 20 amino acids. This clonotype was observed a few times. Its antigen is as yet unknown. A read error may explain this, as a much larger clone is one base away. What was amplified from RNA transcripts were TCR beta CDR3 regions. When the TCR CDR3 underwent first-round RT-PCR, the HTBI primer set was used. TCRdb analysed the multiplex PCR reads with MiXCR anew, one entry per CDR3 protein. The data hold hundreds of thousands of distinct CDR3 sequences, with about 15% observed a single time. Study-level findings and limits: Peripheral blood also featured most of the thyroid clonotypes expanded above 0.001.

Patients were aged 18 to 65, had disease duration under 2 months, and had newly diagnosed hyperthyroidism. Sequencing was performed on blood. The V and J genes are TRBV28 and TRBJ2-3; D is possibly TRBD1 (6 bases). The clonotype originates from a woman aged 18 to 35 with Graves' hyperthyroidism that later progressed to Graves' ophthalmopathy. The CDR3 DNA reads TGTGCCAGCAGTTCCCATCCGGACAGTACCCAACTATTAAACACAGGTACGCAGTATTTT. It encodes CASSSHPDSTQLLNTGTQYF.